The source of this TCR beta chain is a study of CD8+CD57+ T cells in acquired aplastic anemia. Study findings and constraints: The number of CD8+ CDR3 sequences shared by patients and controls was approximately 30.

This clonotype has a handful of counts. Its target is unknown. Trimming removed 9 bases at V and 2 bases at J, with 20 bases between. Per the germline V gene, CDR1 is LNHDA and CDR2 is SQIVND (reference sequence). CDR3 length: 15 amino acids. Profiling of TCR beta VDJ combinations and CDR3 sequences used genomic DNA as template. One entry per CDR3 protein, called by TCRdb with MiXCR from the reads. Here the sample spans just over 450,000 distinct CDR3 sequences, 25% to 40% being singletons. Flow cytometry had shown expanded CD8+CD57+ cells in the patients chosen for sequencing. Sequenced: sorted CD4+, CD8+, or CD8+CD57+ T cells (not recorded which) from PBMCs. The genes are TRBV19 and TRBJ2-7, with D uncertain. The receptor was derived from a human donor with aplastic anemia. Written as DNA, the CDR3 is TGTGCCAGCAGCCCGCTTAGGCGAGCCACCTACGAGCAGTACTTC. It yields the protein CASSPLRRATYEQYF.